The T cell receptor (beta chain) under discussion was sequenced for a study of cytomegalovirus exposure and HLA in healthy donors. The study's findings and limits: Productive status was seen about 87% or about 30% of the time for most TCR beta V segments in an earlier analysis. Per published accounts, TCR beta sequences correctly predicted the HLA-A and HLA-B alleles of most subjects. Further analysis, carried out later, found HLA-associated TCR beta chains more clonally expanded than equally common other chains.

Nominally healthy donors were sampled, though unrecorded immune exposures were likely. The PCR ran on 60 Vbeta and 13 Jbeta primers. The table came from immunoSEQ multiplex PCR; TCRdb's copy has only in-frame clones and leaves some out. This sample's table has under 100,000 clones. Germline lookup yields CDR1 SEHNR and CDR2 FQNEAQ (reference sequence). CDR3 length: 15 amino acids. Notes on this clone: The antigen remains unidentified.

The receptor was isolated from a woman aged 30 to 39 in good health and CMV-seronegative. The J gene is TRBJ2-5, the V gene TRBV7-9, with 8 bases identical to TRBD2. The DNA matches TRBJ2-7 better at its end, which makes the J call doubtful. The sample comprised PBMCs. CDR3 DNA sequence: TGTGCCAGCAGCTTAGCTCTAGCGGGTAACTACGAGCAGTACTTC. Translated: CASSLALAGNYEQYF.